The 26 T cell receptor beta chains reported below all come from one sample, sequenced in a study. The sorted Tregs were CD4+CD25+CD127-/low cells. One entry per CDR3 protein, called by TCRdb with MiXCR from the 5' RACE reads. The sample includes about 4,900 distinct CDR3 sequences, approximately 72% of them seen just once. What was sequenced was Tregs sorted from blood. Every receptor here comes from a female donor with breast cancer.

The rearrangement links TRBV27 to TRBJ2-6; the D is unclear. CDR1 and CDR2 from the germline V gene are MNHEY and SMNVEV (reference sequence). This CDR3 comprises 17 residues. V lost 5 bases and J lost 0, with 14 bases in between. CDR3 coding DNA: TGTGCCAGCAGTAATCTCGACACGAGCTCTGGGGCCAACGTCCTGACTTTC. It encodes CASSNLDTSSGANVLTF. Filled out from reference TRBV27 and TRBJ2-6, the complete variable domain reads EAQVTQNPRYLITVTGKKLTVTCSQNMNHEYMSWYRQDPGLGLRQIYYSMNVEVTDKGDVPEGYKVSRKEKRNFPLILESPSPNQTSLYFCASSNLDTSSGANVLTFGAGSRLTVL.

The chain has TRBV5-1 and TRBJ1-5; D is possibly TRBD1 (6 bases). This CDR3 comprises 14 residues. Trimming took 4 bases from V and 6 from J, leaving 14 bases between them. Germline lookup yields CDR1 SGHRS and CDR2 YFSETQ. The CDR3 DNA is TGCGCCAGCAGCGAGGGACATCCTGCTCAGCCCCAGCATTTT. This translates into CASSEGHPAQPQHF.

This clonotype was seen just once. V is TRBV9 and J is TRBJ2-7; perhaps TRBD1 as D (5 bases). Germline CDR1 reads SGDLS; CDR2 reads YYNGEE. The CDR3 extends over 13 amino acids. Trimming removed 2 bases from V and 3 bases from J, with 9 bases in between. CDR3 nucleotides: TGTGCCAGCAGCGTGGAGACAGACTACGAGCAGTACTTC. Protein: CASSVETDYEQYF.

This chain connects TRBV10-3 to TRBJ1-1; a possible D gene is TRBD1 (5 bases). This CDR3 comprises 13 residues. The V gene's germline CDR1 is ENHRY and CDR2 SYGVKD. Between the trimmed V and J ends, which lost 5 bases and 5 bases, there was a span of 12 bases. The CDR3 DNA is TGTGCCATCAGTCAACTCCAGGGTACTGAAGCTTTCTTT. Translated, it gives CAISQLQGTEAFF.

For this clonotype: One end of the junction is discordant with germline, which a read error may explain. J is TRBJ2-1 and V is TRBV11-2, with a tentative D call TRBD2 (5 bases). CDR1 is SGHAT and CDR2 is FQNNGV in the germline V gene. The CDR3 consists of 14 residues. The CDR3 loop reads CAGSLEGSYNEQFF. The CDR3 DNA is TGTGCCGGCAGCTTAGAGGGTTCCTACAATGAGCAGTTCTTC.

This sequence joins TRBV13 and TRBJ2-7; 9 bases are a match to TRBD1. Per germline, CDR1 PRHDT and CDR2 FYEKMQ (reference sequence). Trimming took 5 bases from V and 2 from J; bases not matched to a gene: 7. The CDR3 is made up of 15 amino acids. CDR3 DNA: TGTGCCAGCAGCCGCACGACAGGGGGGACCTACGAGCAGTACTTC. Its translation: CASSRTTGGTYEQYF.

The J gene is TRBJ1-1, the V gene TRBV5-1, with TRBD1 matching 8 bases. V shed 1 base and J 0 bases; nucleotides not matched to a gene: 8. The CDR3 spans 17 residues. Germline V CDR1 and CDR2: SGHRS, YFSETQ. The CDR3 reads CASSLYGTGGLNTEAFF. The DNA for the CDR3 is TGCGCCAGCAGCTTGTACGGGACAGGAGGACTGAACACTGAAGCTTTCTTT.

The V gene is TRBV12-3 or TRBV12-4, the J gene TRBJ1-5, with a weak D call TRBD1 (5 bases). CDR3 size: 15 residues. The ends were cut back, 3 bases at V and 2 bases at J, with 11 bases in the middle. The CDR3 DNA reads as TGTGCCAGCAGTTTTTCCAGGGATGGCAATCAGCCCCAGCATTTT. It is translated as CASSFSRDGNQPQHF.

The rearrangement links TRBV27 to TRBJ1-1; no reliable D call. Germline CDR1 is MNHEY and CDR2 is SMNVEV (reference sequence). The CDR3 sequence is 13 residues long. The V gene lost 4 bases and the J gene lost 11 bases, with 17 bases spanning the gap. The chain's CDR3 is CASSSGWATLAFF. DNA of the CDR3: TGTGCCAGCAGTTCCGGGTGGGCGACCTTGGCTTTCTTT.

CDR3 residues: CASSLNSGAYNEQFF. Written as DNA, the CDR3 is TGTGCCAGCAGCCTAAATAGCGGGGCCTACAATGAGCAGTTCTTC. The J gene is TRBJ2-1, the V gene TRBV7-6, with 8 positions matching TRBD2. Germline V lookup: CDR1 SGHVS, CDR2 FNYEAQ. The junction had 5 bases not matched to a gene; V was cut back by 5 bases and J by 2 bases. The CDR3 length is 15 residues.

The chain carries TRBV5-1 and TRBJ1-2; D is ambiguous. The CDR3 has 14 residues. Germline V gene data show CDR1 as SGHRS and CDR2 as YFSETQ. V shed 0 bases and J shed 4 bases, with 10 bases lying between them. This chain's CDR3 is CASSLETSSYGYTF. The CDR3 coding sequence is TGCGCCAGCAGCTTGGAGACCAGCTCCTATGGCTACACCTTC.

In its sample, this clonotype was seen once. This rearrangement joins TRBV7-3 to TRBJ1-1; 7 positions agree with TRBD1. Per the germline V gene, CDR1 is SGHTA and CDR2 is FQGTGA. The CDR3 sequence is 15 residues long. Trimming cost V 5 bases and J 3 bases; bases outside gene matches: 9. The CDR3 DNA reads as TGTGCCAGCAGCGAACTACAGGGGCAGTACACTGAAGCTTTCTTT. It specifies CASSELQGQYTEAFF.

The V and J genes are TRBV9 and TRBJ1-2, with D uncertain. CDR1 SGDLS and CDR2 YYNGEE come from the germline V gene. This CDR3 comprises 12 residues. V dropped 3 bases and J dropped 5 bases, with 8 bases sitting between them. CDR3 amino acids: CASSAGYYGYTF. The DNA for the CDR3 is TGTGCCAGCAGCGCCGGGTATTATGGCTACACCTTC. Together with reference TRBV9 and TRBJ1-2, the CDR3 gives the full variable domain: DSGVTQTPKHLITATGQRVTLRCSPRSGDLSVYWYQQSLDQGLQFLIQYYNGEERAKGNILERFSAQQFPDLHSELNLSSLELGDSALYFCASSAGYYGYTFGSGTRLTVV.

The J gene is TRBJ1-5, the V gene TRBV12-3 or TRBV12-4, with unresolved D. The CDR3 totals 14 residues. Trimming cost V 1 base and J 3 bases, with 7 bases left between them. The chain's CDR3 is CASSLVDLNQPQHF. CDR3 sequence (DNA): TGTGCCAGCAGTTTAGTGGACCTCAATCAGCCCCAGCATTTT.

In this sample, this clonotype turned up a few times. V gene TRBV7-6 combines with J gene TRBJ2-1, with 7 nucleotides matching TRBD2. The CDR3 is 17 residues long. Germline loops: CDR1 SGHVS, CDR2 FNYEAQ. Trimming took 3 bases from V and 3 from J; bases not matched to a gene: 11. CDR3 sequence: CASSLLLGGSNYNEQFF. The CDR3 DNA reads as TGTGCCAGCAGCTTGTTGTTGGGAGGGAGCAACTACAATGAGCAGTTCTTC.

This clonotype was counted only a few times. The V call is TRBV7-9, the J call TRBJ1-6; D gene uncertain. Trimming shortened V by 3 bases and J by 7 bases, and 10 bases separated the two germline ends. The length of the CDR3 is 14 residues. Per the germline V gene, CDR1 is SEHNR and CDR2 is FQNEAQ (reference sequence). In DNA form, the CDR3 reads TGTGCCAGCAGCTTGACCCTACGGAATTCACCCCTCCACTTT. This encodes CASSLTLRNSPLHF.

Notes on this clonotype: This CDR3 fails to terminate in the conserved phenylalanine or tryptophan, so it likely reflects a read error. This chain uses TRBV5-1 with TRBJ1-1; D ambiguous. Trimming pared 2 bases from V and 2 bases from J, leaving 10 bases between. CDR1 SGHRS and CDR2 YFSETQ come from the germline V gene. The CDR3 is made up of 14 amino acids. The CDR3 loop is CASSLTGFNTEAFV. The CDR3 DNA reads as TGCGCCAGCAGCTTAACGGGTTTCAACACTGAAGCTTTCGTT.

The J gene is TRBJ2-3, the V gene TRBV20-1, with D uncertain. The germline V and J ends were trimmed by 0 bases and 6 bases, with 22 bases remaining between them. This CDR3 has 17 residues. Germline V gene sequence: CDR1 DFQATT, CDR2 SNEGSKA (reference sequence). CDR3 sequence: CSARDRGDIKLGDTQYF. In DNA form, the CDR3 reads TGCAGTGCTAGAGATCGTGGTGACATTAAGTTGGGGGATACGCAGTATTTT.

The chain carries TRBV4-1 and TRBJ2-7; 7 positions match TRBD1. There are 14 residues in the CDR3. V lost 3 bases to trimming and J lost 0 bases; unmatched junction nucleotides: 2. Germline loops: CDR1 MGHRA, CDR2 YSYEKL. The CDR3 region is CASSQDRTSYEQYF. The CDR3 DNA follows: TGCGCCAGCAGCCAGGACAGGACCTCCTACGAGCAGTACTTC.

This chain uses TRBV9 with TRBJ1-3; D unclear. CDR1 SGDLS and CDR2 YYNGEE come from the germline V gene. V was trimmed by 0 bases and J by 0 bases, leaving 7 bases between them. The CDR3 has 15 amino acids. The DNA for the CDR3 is TGTGCCAGCAGCGTAGCGGCCGGCTCTGGAAACACCATATATTTT. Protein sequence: CASSVAAGSGNTIYF.

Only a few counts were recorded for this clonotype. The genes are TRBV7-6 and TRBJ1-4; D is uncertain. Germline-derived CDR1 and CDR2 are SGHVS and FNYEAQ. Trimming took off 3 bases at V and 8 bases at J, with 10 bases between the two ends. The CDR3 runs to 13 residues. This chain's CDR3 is CASSLSVAEKLFF. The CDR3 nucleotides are TGTGCCAGCAGCTTGTCGGTCGCAGAAAAACTGTTTTTT.

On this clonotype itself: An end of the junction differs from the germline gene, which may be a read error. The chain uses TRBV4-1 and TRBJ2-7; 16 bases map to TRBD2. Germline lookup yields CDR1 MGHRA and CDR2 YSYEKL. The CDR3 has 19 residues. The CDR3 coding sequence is TGCGCCAGCAGTCCCCTGGGACTAGCGGGAGGGCCCTCTTCCTACGGGCAGTACTTC. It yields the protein CASSPLGLAGGPSSYGQYF.

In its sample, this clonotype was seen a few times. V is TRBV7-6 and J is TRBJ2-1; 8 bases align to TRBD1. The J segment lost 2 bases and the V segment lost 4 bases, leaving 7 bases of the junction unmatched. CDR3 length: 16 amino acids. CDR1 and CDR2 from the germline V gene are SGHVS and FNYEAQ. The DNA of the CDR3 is TGTGCCAGCAGCTACTCCCAGGGGGCCCCCTACAATGAGCAGTTCTTC. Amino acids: CASSYSQGAPYNEQFF.

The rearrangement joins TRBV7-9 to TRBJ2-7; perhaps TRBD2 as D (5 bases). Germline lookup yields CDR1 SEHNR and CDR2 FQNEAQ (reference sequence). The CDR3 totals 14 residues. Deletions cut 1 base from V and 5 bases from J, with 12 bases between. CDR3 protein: CASSLGGQVDEQYF. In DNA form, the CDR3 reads TGTGCCAGCAGCTTAGGCGGGCAGGTTGACGAGCAGTACTTC.

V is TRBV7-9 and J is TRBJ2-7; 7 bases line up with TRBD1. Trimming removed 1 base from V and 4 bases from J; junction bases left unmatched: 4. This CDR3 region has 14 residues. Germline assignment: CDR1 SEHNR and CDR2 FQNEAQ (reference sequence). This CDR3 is CASSLGDSRYEQYF. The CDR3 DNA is TGTGCCAGCAGCTTAGGGGACAGCCGATACGAGCAGTACTTC.

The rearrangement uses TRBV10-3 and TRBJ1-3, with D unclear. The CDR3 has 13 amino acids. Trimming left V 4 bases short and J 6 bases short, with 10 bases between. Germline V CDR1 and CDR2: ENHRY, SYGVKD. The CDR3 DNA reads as TGTGCCATCAGTGGAACGTCGTCAAACACCATATATTTT. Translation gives CAISGTSSNTIYF.